These T cell receptor beta chains were read from a single sample in a study of T cells in Graves' hyperthyroidism and ophthalmopathy. TCRdb re-called the multiplex PCR reads with MiXCR, one entry per CDR3 protein. Among 250,000 to 300,000 distinct CDR3 sequences, 13% to 15% were seen once, and the ten largest hold around 30%. Sequencing was carried out using blood. The receptors stem from a woman aged 50 to 60 with Graves' hyperthyroidism that later progressed to Graves' ophthalmopathy. Each CDR3 is given with its conserved first and last residue. Each record gives: clone size, D gene, V gene, J gene, CDR3 protein, CDR3 DNA. The D gene is left open where the match is weak. Clone sizes are given selectively: once, few, many, or a class where the clone is expanded.

size: once
D: TRBD2
V: TRBV28
J: TRBJ2-1
CDR3: CASSPWGTSADNEQFF
DNA: TGTGCCAGCAGCCCCTGGGGGACTAGCGCCGACAATGAGCAGTTCTTC

size: NA
D: NA
V: TRBV6-6
J: TRBJ1-6
CDR3: CASSYPDREPLHF
DNA: TGTGCCAGCAGTTACCCGGACCGGGAACCCCTCCACTTT

size: NA
D: NA
V: TRBV3-1
J: TRBJ2-7
CDR3: CASNRDGRPYEQYF
DNA: TGTGCCAGCAATCGGGACGGAAGACCATACGAGCAGTACTTC

size: NA
D: TRBD2
V: TRBV2
J: TRBJ2-2
CDR3: CASRRLAGTGELFF
DNA: TGTGCCAGCAGGAGACTAGCGGGTACCGGGGAGCTGTTTTTT

size: NA
D: NA
V: TRBV9
J: TRBJ2-1
CDR3: CASSGMDNEQFF
DNA: TGTGCCAGCAGCGGGATGGACAATGAGCAGTTCTTC

size: few
D: TRBD2
V: TRBV20-1
J: TRBJ2-1
CDR3: CSARDTSGSGGGNEQFF
DNA: TGCAGTGCTAGAGACACTAGCGGGAGTGGGGGGGGGAATGAGCAGTTCTTC

size: many
D: NA
V: TRBV10-3
J: TRBJ2-7
CDR3: CAIEAGNEQYF
DNA: TGTGCCATCGAGGCGGGGAACGAGCAGTACTTC

size: NA
D: NA
V: TRBV7-9
J: TRBJ2-6
CDR3: CASSPRGSRRLSGANVLTF
DNA: TGTGCCAGCAGCCCCCGGGGTAGCAGGAGGCTTTCTGGGGCCAACGTCCTGACTTTC

size: many
D: NA
V: TRBV5-1
J: TRBJ2-3
CDR3: CASSPRGYHTDTQYF
DNA: TGCGCCAGCAGCCCACGGGGATACCACACAGATACGCAGTATTTT

size: many
D: TRBD1
V: TRBV27
J: TRBJ1-1
CDR3: CASSSDRAEEAFF
DNA: TGTGCCAGCAGTTCGGACAGGGCCGAGGAAGCTTTCTTT

size: many
D: NA
V: TRBV2
J: TRBJ1-1
CDR3: CAIQTGKVGAFF
DNA: TGTGCCATCCAGACAGGAAAGGTTGGGGCTTTCTTT

size: many
D: NA
V: TRBV2
J: TRBJ2-1
CDR3: CASIHIPDDRFF
DNA: TGTGCCAGCATTCACATCCCCGATGACCGGTTCTTC

size: many
D: NA
V: TRBV24-1
J: TRBJ2-7
CDR3: CATPLGEGGDSNSYEQYF
DNA: TGTGCCACACCCTTGGGGGAGGGGGGCGACAGTAACTCCTACGAGCAGTACTTC

size: many
D: TRBD1
V: TRBV5-1
J: TRBJ1-5
CDR3: CASSLTGTGLPQHF
DNA: TGCGCCAGCAGCTTGACCGGGACAGGGCTGCCCCAGCATTTT

size: NA
D: TRBD2
V: TRBV20-1
J: TRBJ2-2
CDR3: CSAIGTSGNITGELFF
DNA: TGCAGTGCGATCGGGACTAGCGGAAACATAACCGGGGAGCTGTTTTTT

size: many
D: NA
V: TRBV18
J: TRBJ1-4
CDR3: CASSPPATNEKLFF
DNA: TGTGCCAGCTCACCACCCGCAACTAATGAAAAACTGTTTTTT

size: many
D: NA
V: TRBV2
J: TRBJ1-1
CDR3: CASTQQGHRRMNTEAFF
DNA: TGTGCCAGCACTCAGCAGGGACACCGTCGAATGAACACTGAAGCTTTCTTT

size: NA
D: TRBD2
V: TRBV12-5
J: TRBJ2-2
CDR3: CASALAGGLGTGELFF
DNA: TGTGCTAGTGCCCTAGCGGGAGGTCTTGGGACCGGGGAGCTGTTTTTT

size: many
D: NA
V: TRBV29-1
J: TRBJ2-7
CDR3: CSVVRDTYEQYF
DNA: TGCAGCGTTGTTAGGGACACCTACGAGCAGTACTTC

size: NA
D: NA
V: TRBV4-1
J: TRBJ1-5
CDR3: CASSQDLGGLGQPQHF
DNA: TGCGCCAGCAGCCAAGATTTAGGGGGGCTAGGGCAGCCCCAGCATTTT

size: many
D: NA
V: TRBV20-1
J: TRBJ2-5
CDR3: CSAMQGGETQYF
DNA: TGCAGTGCCATGCAAGGGGGGGAGACCCAGTACTTC

size: many
D: NA
V: TRBV3-1
J: TRBJ2-3
CDR3: CASSYRDSSTDTQYF
DNA: TGTGCCAGCAGCTACCGGGACTCCTCCACAGATACGCAGTATTTT

size: many
D: TRBD1
V: TRBV30
J: TRBJ1-1
CDR3: CAWSAGTGGSEAFF
DNA: TGTGCCTGGAGTGCCGGGACAGGGGGCTCTGAAGCTTTCTTT

size: once
D: NA
V: TRBV5-6
J: TRBJ2-5
CDR3: CASTSGGQETQYF
DNA: TGTGCCAGCACCTCCGGGGGTCAAGAGACCCAGTACTTC

size: many
D: TRBD2
V: TRBV20-1
J: TRBJ2-1
CDR3: CSARRLAGDNEQFF
DNA: TGCAGTGCTAGACGGCTAGCGGGAGACAATGAGCAGTTCTTC

size: NA
D: NA
V: TRBV6-1
J: TRBJ2-7
CDR3: CASTSLGSEYEQYF
DNA: TGTGCCAGCACCTCCCTGGGGTCAGAATACGAGCAGTACTTC

size: many
D: NA
V: TRBV3-1
J: TRBJ2-1
CDR3: CASRDRDSTPYNEQFF
DNA: TGTGCCAGCAGAGACCGGGACTCCACCCCCTACAATGAGCAGTTCTTC

size: many
D: NA
V: TRBV28
J: TRBJ2-5
CDR3: CASRPTAQETQYF
DNA: TGTGCCAGCAGACCGACGGCCCAAGAGACCCAGTACTTC

size: few
D: NA
V: TRBV24-1
J: TRBJ1-2
CDR3: CATSDPGTLGGYTF
DNA: TGTGCCACCAGTGATCCAGGGACTCTTGGCGGCTACACCTTC

size: few
D: TRBD1
V: TRBV6-6
J: TRBJ1-4
CDR3: CASSYSYSVQGGEKLFF
DNA: TGTGCCAGCAGTTACAGTTACTCGGTTCAGGGGGGAGAAAAACTGTTTTTT

size: NA
D: TRBD2
V: TRBV24-1
J: TRBJ2-3
CDR3: CATSDPGLAGGFGTDTQYF
DNA: TGTGCCACCAGTGACCCTGGACTAGCGGGGGGATTTGGCACAGATACGCAGTATTTT

size: many
D: NA
V: TRBV5-1
J: TRBJ1-1
CDR3: CASSLLYKGLNTEAFF
DNA: TGCGCCAGCAGCTTGCTCTACAAGGGTCTAAACACTGAAGCTTTCTTT

size: few
D: TRBD1
V: TRBV25-1
J: TRBJ2-5
CDR3: CASSGRQGGETQYF
DNA: TGTGCCAGCAGTGGGAGACAGGGCGGCGAGACCCAGTACTTC

size: NA
D: TRBD1
V: TRBV5-5
J: TRBJ1-6
CDR3: CASSYPGQGSSPLHF
DNA: TGTGCCAGCAGCTACCCGGGACAGGGGAGTTCACCCCTCCACTTT

size: many
D: TRBD2
V: TRBV20-1
J: TRBJ2-3
CDR3: CSAHSGLSTDTQYF
DNA: TGCAGTGCGCATAGCGGGCTCAGCACAGATACGCAGTATTTT

size: few
D: NA
V: TRBV7-9
J: TRBJ1-1
CDR3: CASSSGGGNTEAFF
DNA: TGTGCCAGCAGCTCGGGGGGTGGGAACACTGAAGCTTTCTTT

size: many
D: NA
V: TRBV7-9
J: TRBJ2-1
CDR3: CASSYATSEGGEQFF
DNA: TGTGCCAGCAGCTACGCCACTAGCGAAGGGGGTGAGCAGTTCTTC

size: NA
D: TRBD2
V: TRBV10-3
J: TRBJ2-1
CDR3: CAIRDSSGRYNEQFF
DNA: TGTGCCATCAGAGACTCCAGCGGGAGGTACAATGAGCAGTTCTTC

size: NA
D: NA
V: TRBV20-1
J: TRBJ2-1
CDR3: CSARSGTFEQSF
DNA: TGCAGTGCTAGATCCGGGACGTTTGAGCAGTCCTTC

size: NA
D: TRBD1
V: TRBV25-1
J: TRBJ2-5
CDR3: CASSGSYRGQVGTQYF
DNA: TGTGCCAGCAGTGGTTCCTACAGGGGGCAAGTTGGGACCCAGTACTTC

size: many
D: NA
V: TRBV18
J: TRBJ2-2
CDR3: CASSPDLSFDNTGELFF
DNA: TGTGCCAGCTCACCCGATCTTTCGTTTGATAACACCGGGGAGCTGTTTTTT

size: many
D: NA
V: TRBV28
J: TRBJ1-2
CDR3: CASSATGTQYYGYTF
DNA: TGTGCCAGCAGTGCTACCGGGACACAATACTATGGCTACACCTTC

size: many
D: TRBD2
V: TRBV6-1
J: TRBJ2-5
CDR3: CASSSLGGKETQYF
DNA: TGTGCCAGCAGTTCCTTGGGGGGGAAGGAGACCCAGTACTTC

size: many
D: TRBD2
V: TRBV11-2
J: TRBJ2-7
CDR3: CASSTGVAGTYEQYF
DNA: TGTGCCAGCAGCACCGGGGTAGCGGGGACCTACGAGCAGTACTTC

size: many
D: TRBD1
V: TRBV18
J: TRBJ1-1
CDR3: CASHLTRQGGTEAFF
DNA: TGTGCCAGCCATCTTACCAGACAGGGAGGGACTGAAGCTTTCTTT

size: few
D: NA
V: TRBV14
J: TRBJ1-1
CDR3: CASSPIGRQTNTEAFF
DNA: TGTGCCAGCAGCCCTATAGGTAGGCAGACAAACACTGAAGCTTTCTTT

size: many
D: NA
V: TRBV5-1
J: TRBJ2-5
CDR3: CATTPGSTQETQYF
DNA: TGCGCCACCACGCCTGGAAGTACCCAAGAGACCCAGTACTTC

size: few
D: TRBD1
V: TRBV18
J: TRBJ2-4
CDR3: CASSERQGGAKNIQYF
DNA: TGTGCCAGCTCCGAAAGACAGGGGGGAGCCAAAAACATTCAGTACTTC

size: NA
D: TRBD2
V: TRBV30
J: TRBJ2-5
CDR3: CAWSRGLAGVGETQYF
DNA: TGTGCCTGGAGTCGCGGGCTAGCGGGAGTTGGAGAGACCCAGTACTTC

size: many
D: NA
V: TRBV20-1
J: TRBJ1-2
CDR3: CSARGGTVGYTF
DNA: TGCAGTGCTAGAGGGGGGACGGTTGGCTACACCTTC

size: many
D: NA
V: TRBV10-3
J: TRBJ2-5
CDR3: CAISDAIRDRKETQYF
DNA: TGTGCCATCAGTGACGCAATCAGGGACCGAAAAGAGACCCAGTACTTC

size: many
D: NA
V: TRBV28
J: TRBJ2-5
CDR3: CASSLWTEGTQYF
DNA: TGTGCCAGCAGTCTTTGGACAGAAGGGACCCAGTACTTC

size: many
D: NA
V: TRBV2
J: TRBJ1-1
CDR3: CASSEFSLNTEAFF
DNA: TGTGCCAGCAGTGAATTCAGTTTGAACACTGAAGCTTTCTTT

size: NA
D: NA
V: TRBV10-3
J: TRBJ1-6
CDR3: CAISPSLGGPGYNSPLHF
DNA: TGTGCCATCAGCCCTTCCCTCGGGGGCCCCGGATATAATTCACCCCTCCACTTT